The clone carrying this T cell receptor beta chain was counted only a few times. Its matching antigen is unknown. J lost 5 bases, V lost 4 bases, and 3 bases had no gene match. This CDR3 contains 14 residues. The germline gives CDR1 LGHNA, CDR2 YNFKEQ. TCRdb processed the 5' RACE reads anew with MiXCR; each CDR3 protein has one entry. The data contain roughly 190,000 distinct CDR3 sequences, about a sixth of them singletons. This sample was taken from a study of T-cell memory formation after mild COVID-19. Study outcomes and limitations: Contracting CD4+ clones sat mainly in CM and EM; CD8+ in EMRA. There was no confirmation that second-wave clones peaking on day 37 were SARS-CoV-2 specific.

This clonotype was sampled from an adult woman who had mild COVID-19 (a few samples of this study predate the infection). Cell type and time point are not known. Sequencing was carried out using PBMCs or a T cell subset sorted from them (not recorded which). The chain combines TRBV4-2 with TRBJ1-5; TRBD1 matches at 9 bases. The CDR3 nucleotides are TGTGCCAGCAGCCCGGGACAGGGATATCAGCCCCAGCATTTT. Translating gives CASSPGQGYQPQHF.